This T cell receptor beta chain originates from a study of OX40 agonist ivuxolimab in advanced cancers. General study points: Clonal expansion was seen in CD4+ and CD8+ blood T cells by week 6 at 0.1 to 3.0 mg/kg. CD8+ T cells averaged more expanded clones than CD4+.

Libraries were prepared by immunoSEQ multiplex PCR; TCRdb keeps only in-frame clonotypes and omits some of them. The sample lists approximately 61,000 clones; about nine tenths were seen once. Details on this clone: Its antigen is unknown.

Germline CDR1 is SGHNT and CDR2 is YYREEE (reference sequence). V gave up 4 bases and J gave up 4 bases, with 11 bases separating them. The CDR3 totals 14 residues. The receptor comes from an adult with an advanced solid tumor such as melanoma, head and neck, liver or kidney cancer. This sample comprised CD4+ or CD8+ T cells sorted from blood, obtained in a trial of the OX40 agonist ivuxolimab. V is TRBV5-4 and J is TRBJ2-2; a weak D match, TRBD2 (6 bases). In DNA, the CDR3 is TGTGCCAGCAGCCCTGGGGGGTTCACCGGGGAGCTGTTTTTT. It specifies CASSPGGFTGELFF.